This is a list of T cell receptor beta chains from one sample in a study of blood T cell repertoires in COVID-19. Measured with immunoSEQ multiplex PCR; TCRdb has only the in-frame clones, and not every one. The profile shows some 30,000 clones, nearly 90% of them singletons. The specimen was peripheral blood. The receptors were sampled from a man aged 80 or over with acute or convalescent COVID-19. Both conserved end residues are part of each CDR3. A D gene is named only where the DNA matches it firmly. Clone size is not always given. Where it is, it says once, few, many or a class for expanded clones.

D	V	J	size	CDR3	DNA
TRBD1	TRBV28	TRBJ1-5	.	CASRGTGAINQPQHF	TGTGCCAGCAGAGGAACAGGGGCAATCAATCAGCCCCAGCATTTT
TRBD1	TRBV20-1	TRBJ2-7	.	CSASLGQRPYEQYF	TGCAGTGCTAGTCTGGGACAGCGTCCCTACGAGCAGTACTTC
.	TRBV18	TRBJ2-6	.	CASSQFTGAGANVLTF	TGTGCCAGCTCACAATTTACGGGGGCTGGGGCCAACGTCCTGACTTTC
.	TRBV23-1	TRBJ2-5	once	CASSQLRVGRAKKDRETQYF	TGCGCCAGCAGTCAATTAAGGGTAGGCAGGGCGAAAAAGGATCGGGAGACCCAGTACTTC
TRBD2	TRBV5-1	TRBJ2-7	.	CASSQGGGSYEQYF	TGCGCCAGCAGCCAAGGCGGGGGGTCCTACGAGCAGTACTTC
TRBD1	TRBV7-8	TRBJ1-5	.	CASSLDRGGQPQHF	TGTGCCAGCAGCCTCGACAGGGGCGGTCAGCCCCAGCATTTT
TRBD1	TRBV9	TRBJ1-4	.	CASSVGQGATNEKLFF	TGTGCCAGCAGCGTAGGACAGGGGGCAACTAATGAAAAACTGTTTTTT
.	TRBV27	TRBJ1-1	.	CASSSGMNTEAFF	TGTGCCAGCAGTTCCGGTATGAACACTGAAGCTTTCTTT
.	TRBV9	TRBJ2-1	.	CASSVEQQLSKSSYNEQFF	TGTGCCAGCAGCGTAGAACAACAGCTTTCCAAGAGCTCCTACAATGAGCAGTTCTTC
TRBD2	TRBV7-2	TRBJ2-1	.	CASRYPGLAGNEQFF	TGTGCCAGCAGATATCCGGGACTAGCGGGCAATGAGCAGTTCTTC
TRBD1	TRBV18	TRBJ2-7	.	CASSPQGTVAYEQYF	TGTGCCAGCTCACCACAGGGGACAGTTGCCTACGAGCAGTACTTC
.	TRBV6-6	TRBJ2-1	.	CATHGSSYNEQFF	TGTGCGACGCATGGGAGCTCCTACAATGAGCAGTTCTTC
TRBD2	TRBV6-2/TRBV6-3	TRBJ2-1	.	CASSYSTVGLAEEDEQFF	TGTGCCAGCAGTTACTCGACTGTGGGGCTAGCGGAGGAGGATGAGCAGTTCTTC
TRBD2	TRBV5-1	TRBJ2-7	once	CASSSLAGVTYEQYF	TGCGCCAGCAGCTCCCTAGCGGGGGTCACCTACGAGCAGTACTTC
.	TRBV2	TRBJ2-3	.	CASSAPSF	TGTGCCAGCAGTGCCCCGTCTTTT
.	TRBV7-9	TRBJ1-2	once	CASSSQGYGYTF	TGTGCCAGCAGCTCACAGGGCTATGGCTACACCTTC
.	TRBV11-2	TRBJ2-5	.	CASSLESGGTQYF	TGTGCCAGCAGCTTAGAATCCGGGGGAACCCAGTACTTC
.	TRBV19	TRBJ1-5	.	CASSGQSNQPQHF	TGTGCCAGTAGTGGACAGTCGAATCAGCCCCAGCATTTT
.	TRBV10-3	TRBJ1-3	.	CAISESGGRAGNTIYF	TGTGCCATCAGTGAGTCCGGGGGGCGTGCTGGAAACACCATATATTTT
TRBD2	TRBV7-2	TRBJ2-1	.	CASSLAPTSGRGNEQFF	TGTGCCAGCAGCTTAGCGCCTACTAGCGGGAGAGGTAATGAGCAGTTCTTC
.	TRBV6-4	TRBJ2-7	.	CASSAPRGEQYF	TGTGCCAGCAGTGCCCCTCGAGGAGAGCAGTACTTC
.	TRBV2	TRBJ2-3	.	CASSVEAEQDTQYF	TGTGCCAGCAGTGTGGAAGCGGAGCAGGATACGCAGTATTTT
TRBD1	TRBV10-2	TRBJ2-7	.	CASRPIDRVGEQYF	TGCGCCAGCAGACCGATCGACAGGGTAGGCGAGCAGTACTTC
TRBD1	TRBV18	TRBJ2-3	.	CASSTGTGTDTQYF	TGTGCCAGCTCAACCGGGACAGGAACAGATACGCAGTATTTT
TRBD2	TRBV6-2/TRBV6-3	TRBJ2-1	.	CASSYWREARVEQFF	TGTGCCAGCAGTTACTGGCGGGAGGCTCGCGTTGAGCAGTTCTTC
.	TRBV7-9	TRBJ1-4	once	CASTPDAGKLFF	TGTGCCAGCACCCCGGATGCAGGAAAACTGTTTTTT
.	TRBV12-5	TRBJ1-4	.	CASGLGAVNEKLFF	TGTGCTAGTGGTCTGGGGGCAGTTAATGAAAAACTGTTTTTT
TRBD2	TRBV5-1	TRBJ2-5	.	CASSWGLEQETQYF	TGCGCCAGCAGCTGGGGACTAGAACAAGAGACCCAGTACTTC
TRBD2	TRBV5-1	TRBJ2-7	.	CASSSGLAESSYEQYF	TGCGCCAGCAGTTCTGGACTAGCGGAGAGCTCCTACGAGCAGTACTTC
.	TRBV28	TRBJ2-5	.	CASSTGQAPETQYF	TGTGCCAGCAGCACGGGACAAGCTCCCGAGACCCAGTACTTC
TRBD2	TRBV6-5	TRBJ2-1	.	CASSYRGLQDEQFF	TGTGCCAGCAGTTACAGGGGACTACAGGATGAGCAGTTCTTC
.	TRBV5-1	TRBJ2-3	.	CASSLGHFTDTQYF	TGCGCCAGCAGCTTGGGACACTTCACAGATACGCAGTATTTT
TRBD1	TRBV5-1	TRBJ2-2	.	CASSWTGTGNTGELFF	TGCGCCAGCAGCTGGACCGGGACAGGGAACACCGGGGAGCTGTTTTTT
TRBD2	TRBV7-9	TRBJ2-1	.	CASSPVGWEGQFEQFF	TGTGCCAGCAGCCCGGTGGGTTGGGAGGGCCAATTTGAGCAGTTCTTC
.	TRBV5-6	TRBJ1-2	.	CASTTGYGYTF	TGTGCCAGCACTACAGGGTATGGCTACACCTTC
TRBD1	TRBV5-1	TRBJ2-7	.	CASSLGDRASDIAYEQYF	TGCGCCAGCAGCTTGGGCGACAGGGCCTCCGATATTGCCTACGAGCAGTACTTC
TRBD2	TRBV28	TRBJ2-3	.	CASRVAGVKDTQYF	TGTGCCAGCAGGGTAGCGGGAGTTAAAGATACGCAGTATTTT
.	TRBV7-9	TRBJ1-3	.	CASSLEPRWNTIYF	TGTGCCAGCAGCTTAGAGCCACGCTGGAACACCATATATTTT
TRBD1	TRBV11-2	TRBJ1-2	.	CASSPRQGFASGYTF	TGTGCCAGCAGCCCAAGACAGGGGTTCGCTAGTGGCTACACCTTC
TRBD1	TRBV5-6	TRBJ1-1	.	CASSLDRGRVEAFF	TGTGCCAGCAGCTTGGACAGGGGGCGTGTTGAAGCTTTCTTT